A single sample is the source of the 15 T cell receptor beta chains below, sequenced in a study of T cell changes during pregnancy in multiple sclerosis. Sequencing used immunoSEQ multiplex PCR; TCRdb keeps in-frame clones, though not all of them. The table has roughly 60,000 clones, around 93% seen once. The source material was CD4+ T cells from peripheral blood mononuclear cells, sampled before pregnancy. Receptor source: a female donor with multiple sclerosis, enrolled in a pregnancy study.

V and J are TRBV6-1 and TRBJ1-6; a weak D match, TRBD1 (5 bases). Germline CDR1 and CDR2: MNHNS and SASEGT. CDR3 length equals 16 residues. V dropped 3 bases and J dropped 4 bases, with 13 bases sitting between them. The CDR3 reads CASSDGRQRYNSPLHF. The CDR3 DNA reads TGTGCCAGCAGTGACGGCCGACAGAGGTATAATTCACCCCTCCACTTT.

J is TRBJ2-2 and V is TRBV7-8; TRBD1 matches 8 bases. V shed 5 bases and J 1 base; nucleotides not matched to a gene: 3. The CDR3 contains 15 residues. In germline, CDR1 is SGHVS, CDR2 FQNEAQ. CDR3 protein: CASSPDRVNTGELFF. The CDR3 coding sequence is TGTGCCAGCAGCCCGGACAGGGTGAACACCGGGGAGCTGTTTTTT.

The gene calls are TRBV5-4 and TRBJ2-3; 12 bases line up with TRBD2. Germline V gene data show CDR1 as SGHNT and CDR2 as YYREEE (reference sequence). J lost 5 bases, V lost 4 bases, and 14 bases had no gene match. The CDR3 has 18 residues. The CDR3 sequence is CASSRKGASGRGVDTQYF. The CDR3, as DNA: TGTGCCAGCAGCCGAAAGGGGGCTAGCGGGAGGGGAGTAGATACGCAGTATTTT. The entire variable domain, with the rest obtained from reference TRBV5-4 and TRBJ2-3, is as follows: ETGVTQSPTHLIKTRGQQVTLRCSSQSGHNTVSWYQQALGQGPQFIFQYYREEENGRGNFPPRFSGLQFPNYSSELNVNALELDDSALYLCASSRKGASGRGVDTQYFGPGTRLTVL.

The V call is TRBV18, the J call TRBJ2-7; 12 bases align to TRBD1. CDR3 size: 14 residues. Germline V lookup: CDR1 KGHSH, CDR2 LQKENI. V lost 2 bases, J lost 6 bases, and 2 bases stayed unmatched. Here the CDR3 reads CASSPGTGGAEQYF. CDR3 bases: TGTGCCAGCTCACCAGGGACAGGGGGCGCCGAGCAGTACTTC.

The rearrangement joins TRBV7-2 to TRBJ2-1; 7 bases match TRBD2. Trimming removed 1 base from V and 7 bases from J; junction bases left unmatched: 7. CDR3 size: 15 residues. The germline CDR1 and CDR2 sequences are SGHTA and FQGNSA. The chain's CDR3 is CASSLVSTAGNEQFF. Here the CDR3 DNA reads TGTGCCAGCAGCTTAGTTTCGACAGCGGGGAATGAGCAGTTCTTC.

V and J are TRBV4-1 and TRBJ1-3; no clear D. Trimming removed 1 base at V and 4 bases at J, with 17 bases between. Germline V CDR1 and CDR2: MGHRA, YSYEKL. The CDR3 spans 17 residues. The chain's CDR3 is CASSQGLSILPGNTIYF. The CDR3 DNA follows: TGCGCCAGCAGCCAAGGATTAAGCATCCTACCAGGAAACACCATATATTTT.

This chain links TRBV5-1 with TRBJ1-3, with unresolved D. Germline V gene sequence: CDR1 SGHRS, CDR2 YFSETQ. The CDR3 covers 19 residues. Trimming stripped 0 bases from V and 0 bases from J, with 19 bases between. This CDR3 reads CASSLDARRALSSGNTIYF. The CDR3 coding sequence is TGCGCCAGCAGCTTGGACGCACGGCGGGCCCTGAGCTCTGGAAACACCATATATTTT.

The CDR3 here is CASSLRGSTEAFF. The CDR3 DNA reads TGTGCCAGCAGTTTAAGGGGCAGCACTGAAGCTTTCTTT. The chain has TRBV27 and TRBJ1-1; D is possibly TRBD1 (5 bases). The V gene's germline CDR1 is MNHEY and CDR2 SMNVEV (reference sequence). With 2 bases removed from V and 4 bases from J, the gap between germline ends came to 8 bases. CDR3 size: 13 residues.

V usage is TRBV19 and J usage is TRBJ1-5; 8 bases fit TRBD1. The length of the CDR3 is 16 residues. The germline V gene encodes CDR1 LNHDA and CDR2 SQIVND (reference sequence). V shed 3 bases and J 4 bases; nucleotides not matched to a gene: 8. CDR3 sequence reads: CASSISQTGENQPQHF. CDR3 sequence (DNA): TGTGCCAGTAGTATCTCCCAGACAGGGGAAAATCAGCCCCAGCATTTT.

This rearrangement joins TRBV5-1 to TRBJ2-5, with D perhaps TRBD2 (6 bases). Trimming left V 5 bases short and J 0 bases short, with 14 bases between. The germline CDR1 and CDR2 sequences are SGHRS and YFSETQ. The CDR3 spans 15 residues. The CDR3 here is CASRRSSGYQETQYF. The CDR3 DNA is TGCGCCAGCAGGAGGAGTAGCGGATACCAAGAGACCCAGTACTTC. Looking up the rest from reference TRBV5-1 and TRBJ2-5 gives the full variable domain: KAGVTQTPRYLIKTRGQQVTLSCSPISGHRSVSWYQQTPGQGLQFLFEYFSETQRNKGNFPGRFSGRQFSNSRSEMNVSTLELGDSALYLCASRRSSGYQETQYFGPGTRLLVL.

The CDR3 DNA reads as TGTGCCAGTAGTTCACTAGCGGGAAGGTCCTACGAGCAGTACTTC. Protein sequence: CASSSLAGRSYEQYF. The chain uses TRBV19 and TRBJ2-7; TRBD2 matches 10 bases. The CDR3 runs to 15 residues. Germline values: CDR1 LNHDA, CDR2 SQIVND (reference sequence). J gave up 1 base and V 5 bases, and 5 bases lay outside the gene matches.

This chain links TRBV19 with TRBJ2-3, with TRBD2 matching 9 bases. J was trimmed by 14 bases and V by 5 bases; bases with no gene match: 11. From germline, CDR1 is LNHDA and CDR2 SQIVND (reference sequence). The CDR3 extends over 13 amino acids. CDR3 DNA: TGTGCCAGTAGTCCCGGCTCTAGCGGGATCAGGTATTTT. It translates to CASSPGSSGIRYF.

The J gene is TRBJ1-1, the V gene TRBV27; D might be TRBD1 (5 bases). Germline CDR1 is MNHEY and CDR2 is SMNVEV (reference sequence). The CDR3 is 14 residues long. Trimming left V 4 bases short and J 1 base short, with 10 bases between. The CDR3 DNA is TGTGCCAGCAGTTCCTGGACATCGAACACTGAAGCTTTCTTT. This gives the protein CASSSWTSNTEAFF.

This clone was seen only once. The chain is built from TRBV28 and TRBJ1-5; possibly TRBD1 for D (6 bases). The germline gives CDR1 MDHEN, CDR2 SYDVKM. CDR3 length: 14 amino acids. Trimming left V 7 bases short and J 6 bases short, with 16 bases between. The DNA for the CDR3 is TGTGCCAGCAATCGCGGGGCGGGGGCTCAGCCCCAGCATTTT. Translated: CASNRGAGAQPQHF.

V and J are TRBV7-3 and TRBJ2-1; 8 positions match TRBD2. CDR1 is SGHTA and CDR2 is FQGTGA in the germline V gene. V shed 1 base, J shed 7 bases, and the junction held 6 bases outside the gene matches. The CDR3 runs 15 residues. CDR3 region: CASSLIAGGTNEQFF. The CDR3 nucleotides read TGTGCCAGCAGCTTAATTGCGGGAGGTACGAATGAGCAGTTCTTC.